This T cell receptor beta chain was found in a study of CXCR3-negative and CXCR3-positive naive CD8 T cells (dated by TCRdb to the late 2010s). General notes on the study: In total, approximately 130 million TRB reads were obtained, corresponding to roughly 1.5 +/- 0.3 million reads per library. Diversity and physicochemical repertoire analyses covered some eleven donors pooled from two independent experiments. The TRBV-TRBJ cluster analysis covered naive subsets from 5 donors and memory cells from 3 donors. Paper-wide results and their limitations: Both naive subsets had comparably high repertoire diversity, while memory CD8+ T cells had much lower repertoire diversity. Within the same donor, TRBV-TRBJ usage looked similar between naive CXCR3-negative and CXCR3-positive cells, but memory cells had distinct patterns. Compared with CXCR3-negative naive cells, CXCR3-positive naive cells had TRB CDR3s with higher hydrophobicity (lower Kidera factor 4), lower energy, and higher strength and volume indices. Surface CD5, linked to self-reactivity in mice, was comparable between naive subsets; TCR interaction strength was therefore also inferred from TRB CDR3 physicochemical properties. Freshly isolated PBMCs were used for most assays because CXCR3 expression partially decreased after cryopreservation.

For every CD8+ T cell subset, 300,000 cells were flow-sorted straight into RLT lysis buffer, and each subset was sorted in triplicate. To keep memory contaminants out, a stringent definition of naive CD8+ T cells was applied: CD45RO-CCR7+CD27+CD95-. Using standard density gradient centrifugation, peripheral blood mononuclear cells were isolated from buffy coats. A FACSAria III was used to flow-sort naive CD8+ T cells into CXCR3-negative and CXCR3-positive populations. Total RNA was extracted from sorted cells using an RNeasy Mini Kit. Sequencing instrument: NextSeq 550. The Human TCR Profiling Kit (MiLaboratory) was used to prepare UMI-labeled 5' RACE TRB cDNA libraries. The full amount of extracted RNA was used for cDNA synthesis, and the full amount of resulting cDNA was used for PCR amplification. Libraries were prepared in parallel with an identical number of PCR cycles. On the authors' methods: With a requirement of at least two reads per UMI, MIGEC and MiXCR extracted about 50,000 +/- 10,000 unique UMI-labeled TRB cDNA molecules per library. On average, each library contained approximately 40,000 +/- 10,000 functional in-frame TRB CDR3 nucleotide clonotypes without stop codons. After each sample was downsampled to 5000 UMI-labeled TRB molecules, VDJtools was used to calculate diversity metrics such as normalized Shannon-Wiener and Chao1. For the central five CDR3 residues, VDJtools calculated physicochemical properties weighted by clonotype size, namely interaction energy, strength, volume and Kidera factor 4. Reprocessed by TCRdb, the reads give a single entry per CDR3 protein sequence, without DNA. It is TCRdb's table, rather than the study itself, that gives the V and J calls and clone size. In this sample's table one finds fewer than 10,000 distinct CDR3 sequences. Clones ranked in the top ten supply around 1.9% of the sample.

From the germline V gene, CDR1 is SQVTM and CDR2 is ANQGSEA. Measured from the cysteine to the phenylalanine, the CDR3 is 16 residues long. The coding DNA is unavailable. No count is recorded, yet this clonotype rates as medium-sized (0.01 to 0.1%) from its frequency. Its antigen remains undetermined. The TCR was taken from a human donor in good health. Some clones in this sample may be carry-over from other donors' samples. The sequencing sample was made of naive CXCR3- CD8+ T cells from blood. What this sample's cell subset or site label stands for: CD45RO-CCR7+CD27+CD95- naive CD8+ T cells lacking CXCR3 (TNR3-). The chain uses TRBV29-1 and TRBJ2-1; TCRdb designates TRBD1, a call that cannot be tested without DNA. The CDR3 protein sequence reads: CSVENADVTPGDEQFF.